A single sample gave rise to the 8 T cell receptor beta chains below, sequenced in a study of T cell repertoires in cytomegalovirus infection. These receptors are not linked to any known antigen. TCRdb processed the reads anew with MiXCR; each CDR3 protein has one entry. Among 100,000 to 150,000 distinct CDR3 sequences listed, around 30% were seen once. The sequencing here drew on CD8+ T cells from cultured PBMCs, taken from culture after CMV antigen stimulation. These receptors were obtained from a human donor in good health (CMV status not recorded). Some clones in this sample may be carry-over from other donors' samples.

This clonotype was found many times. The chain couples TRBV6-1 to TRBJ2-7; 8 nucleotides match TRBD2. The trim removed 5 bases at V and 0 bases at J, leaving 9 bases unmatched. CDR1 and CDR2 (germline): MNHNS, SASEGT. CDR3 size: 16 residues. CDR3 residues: CASSTRGGALSYEQYF. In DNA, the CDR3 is TGTGCCAGCAGTACCCGGGGGGGGGCCCTCTCCTACGAGCAGTACTTC.

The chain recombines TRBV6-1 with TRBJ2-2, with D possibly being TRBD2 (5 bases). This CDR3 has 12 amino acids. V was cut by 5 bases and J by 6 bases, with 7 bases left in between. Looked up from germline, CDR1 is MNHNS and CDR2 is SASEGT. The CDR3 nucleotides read TGTGCCAGCAGTTGGGGAGCCGGGGAGCTGTTTTTT. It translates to CASSWGAGELFF.

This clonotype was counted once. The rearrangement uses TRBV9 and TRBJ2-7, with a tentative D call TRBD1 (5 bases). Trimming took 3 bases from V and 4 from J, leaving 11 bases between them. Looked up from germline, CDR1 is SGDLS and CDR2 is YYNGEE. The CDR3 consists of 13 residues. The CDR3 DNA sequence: TGTGCCAGCAGCGCCCCAGGGCTGTACGAGCAGTACTTC. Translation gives CASSAPGLYEQYF. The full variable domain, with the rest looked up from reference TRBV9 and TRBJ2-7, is DSGVTQTPKHLITATGQRVTLRCSPRSGDLSVYWYQQSLDQGLQFLIQYYNGEERAKGNILERFSAQQFPDLHSELNLSSLELGDSALYFCASSAPGLYEQYFGPGTRLTVT.

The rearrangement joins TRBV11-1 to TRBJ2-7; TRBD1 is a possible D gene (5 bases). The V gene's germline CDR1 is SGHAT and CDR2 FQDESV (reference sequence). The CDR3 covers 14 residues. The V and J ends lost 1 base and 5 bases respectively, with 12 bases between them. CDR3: CASSLEGRSHEQYF. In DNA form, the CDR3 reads TGTGCCAGCAGCTTAGAGGGGCGGTCCCACGAGCAGTACTTC.

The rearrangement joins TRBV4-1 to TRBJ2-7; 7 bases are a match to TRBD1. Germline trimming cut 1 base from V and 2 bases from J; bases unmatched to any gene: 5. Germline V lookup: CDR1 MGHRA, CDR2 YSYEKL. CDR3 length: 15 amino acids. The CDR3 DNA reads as TGCGCCAGCAGCCAAGGGACAGGAAAGACCTACGAGCAGTACTTC. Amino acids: CASSQGTGKTYEQYF.

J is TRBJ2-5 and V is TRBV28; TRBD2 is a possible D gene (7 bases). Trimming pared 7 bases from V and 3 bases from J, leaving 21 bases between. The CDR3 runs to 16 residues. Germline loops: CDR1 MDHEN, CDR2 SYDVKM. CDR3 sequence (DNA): TGTGCCAGCACCGCATGGGGGGGGGCCTTAAAAGAGACCCAGTACTTC. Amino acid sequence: CASTAWGGALKETQYF.

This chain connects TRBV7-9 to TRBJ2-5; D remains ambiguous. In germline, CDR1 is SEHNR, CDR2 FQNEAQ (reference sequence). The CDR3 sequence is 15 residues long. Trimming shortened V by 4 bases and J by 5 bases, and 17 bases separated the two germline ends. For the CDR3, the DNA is TGTGCCAGCAGCTCCCCAGGAAGAGCGCGGGAGACCCAGTACTTC. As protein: CASSSPGRARETQYF.

The chain's CDR3 is CASSLLGQGITEAFF. The CDR3 DNA is TGTGCCAGCAGCTTATTGGGACAGGGGATCACTGAAGCTTTCTTT. The chain joins TRBV11-2 to TRBJ1-1; 10 bases are shared with TRBD1. Unmatched junction bases numbered 4, after V lost 2 bases and J lost 4 bases. Germline CDR1 is SGHAT and CDR2 is FQNNGV. This CDR3 has 15 residues.